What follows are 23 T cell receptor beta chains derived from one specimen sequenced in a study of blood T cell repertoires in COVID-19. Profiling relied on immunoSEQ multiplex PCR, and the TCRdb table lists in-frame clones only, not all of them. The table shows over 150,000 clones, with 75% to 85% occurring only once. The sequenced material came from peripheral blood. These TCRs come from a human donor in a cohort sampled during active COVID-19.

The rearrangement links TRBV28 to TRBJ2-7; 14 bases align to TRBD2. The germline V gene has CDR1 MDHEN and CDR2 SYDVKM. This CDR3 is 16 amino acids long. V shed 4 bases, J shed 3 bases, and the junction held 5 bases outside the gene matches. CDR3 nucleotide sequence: TGTGCCAGCAGTTCACCGGGACTAGCGGGAGACTACGAGCAGTACTTC. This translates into CASSSPGLAGDYEQYF.

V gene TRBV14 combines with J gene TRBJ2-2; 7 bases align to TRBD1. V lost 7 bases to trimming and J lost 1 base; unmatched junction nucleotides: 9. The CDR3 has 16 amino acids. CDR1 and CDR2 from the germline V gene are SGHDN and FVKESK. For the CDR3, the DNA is TGTGCCAGCATGAGGTCCGACAGGGTGAACACCGGGGAGCTGTTTTTT. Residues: CASMRSDRVNTGELFF. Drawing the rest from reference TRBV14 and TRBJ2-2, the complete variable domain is EAGVTQFPSHSVIEKGQTVTLRCDPISGHDNLYWYRRVMGKEIKFLLHFVKESKQDESGMPNNRFLAERTGGTYSTLKVQPAELEDSGVYFCASMRSDRVNTGELFFGEGSRLTVL.

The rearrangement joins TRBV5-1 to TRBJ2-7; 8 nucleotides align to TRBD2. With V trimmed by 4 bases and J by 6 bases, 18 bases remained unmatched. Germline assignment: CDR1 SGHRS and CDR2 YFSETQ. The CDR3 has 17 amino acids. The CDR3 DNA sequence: TGCGCCAGCAGCGGGGCGGCCCTCGAAGCGGGAGTCAGCGAGCAGTACTTC. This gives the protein CASSGAALEAGVSEQYF.

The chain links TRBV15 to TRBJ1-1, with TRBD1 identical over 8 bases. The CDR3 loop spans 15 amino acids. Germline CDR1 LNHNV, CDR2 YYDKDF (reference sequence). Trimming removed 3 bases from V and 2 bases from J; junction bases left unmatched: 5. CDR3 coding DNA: TGTGCCACCAGCAGGCAGGGGGCGGTCAACACTGAAGCTTTCTTT. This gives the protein CATSRQGAVNTEAFF.

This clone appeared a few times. CDR3 sequence: CATSPPGTSGTYEQFF. The CDR3 DNA sequence: TGTGCCACCAGCCCCCCAGGGACTAGCGGGACGTATGAGCAGTTCTTC. This chain joins TRBV15 and TRBJ2-1; 13 nucleotides match TRBD2. The CDR3 spans 16 residues. Unmatched junction bases numbered 9, after V lost 5 bases and J lost 8 bases. Germline CDR1 and CDR2: LNHNV and YYDKDF (reference sequence).

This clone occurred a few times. The CDR3 nucleotides read TGCGCCAGCAGTCCCAGGTATCCCTACGAGCAGTACTTC. As protein: CASSPRYPYEQYF. This chain joins TRBV10-1 and TRBJ2-7, with unresolved D. The germline V gene has CDR1 WNHNN and CDR2 SYGVQD (reference sequence). CDR3 length: 13 residues. V gave up 5 bases and J gave up 2 bases, with 10 bases separating them.

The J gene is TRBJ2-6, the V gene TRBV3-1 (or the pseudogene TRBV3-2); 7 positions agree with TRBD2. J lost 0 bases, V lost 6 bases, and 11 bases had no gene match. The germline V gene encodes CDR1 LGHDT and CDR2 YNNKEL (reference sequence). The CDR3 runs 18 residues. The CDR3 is CASRESGAVLSGANVLTF. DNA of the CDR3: TGTGCCAGCAGGGAGAGCGGGGCTGTCCTCTCTGGGGCCAACGTCCTGACTTTC.

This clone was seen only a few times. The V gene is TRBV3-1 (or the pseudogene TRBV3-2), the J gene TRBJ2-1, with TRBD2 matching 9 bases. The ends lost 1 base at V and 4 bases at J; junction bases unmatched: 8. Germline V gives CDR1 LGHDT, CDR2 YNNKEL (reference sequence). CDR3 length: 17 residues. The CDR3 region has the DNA TGTGCCAGCAGCCAAGGGGAAGCGGGAGGTTCATACAATGAGCAGTTCTTC. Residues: CASSQGEAGGSYNEQFF.

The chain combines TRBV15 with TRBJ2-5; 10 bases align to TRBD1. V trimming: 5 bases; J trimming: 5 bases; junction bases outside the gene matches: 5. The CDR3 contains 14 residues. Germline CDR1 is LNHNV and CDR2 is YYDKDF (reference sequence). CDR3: CATSGTGVGETQYF. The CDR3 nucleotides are TGTGCCACCAGCGGGACAGGGGTCGGGGAGACCCAGTACTTC.

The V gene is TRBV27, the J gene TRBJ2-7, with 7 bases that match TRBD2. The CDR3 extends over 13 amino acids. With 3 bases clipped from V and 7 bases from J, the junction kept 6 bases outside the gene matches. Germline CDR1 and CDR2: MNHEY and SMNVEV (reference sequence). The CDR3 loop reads CASSFYGGREQYF. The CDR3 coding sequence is TGTGCCAGCAGTTTTTACGGGGGGAGGGAGCAGTACTTC.

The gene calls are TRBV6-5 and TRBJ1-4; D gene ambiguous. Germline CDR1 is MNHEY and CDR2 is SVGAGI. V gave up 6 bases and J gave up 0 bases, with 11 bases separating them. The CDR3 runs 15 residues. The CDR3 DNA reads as TGTGCCAGCAGGCCAGACTTAACAACTAATGAAAAACTGTTTTTT. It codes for CASRPDLTTNEKLFF.

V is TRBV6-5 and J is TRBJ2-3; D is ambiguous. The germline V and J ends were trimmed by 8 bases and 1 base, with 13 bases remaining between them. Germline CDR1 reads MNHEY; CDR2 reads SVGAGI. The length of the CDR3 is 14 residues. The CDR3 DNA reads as TGTGCCAGCCAGACAACCTGGGGCACAGATACGCAGTATTTT. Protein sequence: CASQTTWGTDTQYF.

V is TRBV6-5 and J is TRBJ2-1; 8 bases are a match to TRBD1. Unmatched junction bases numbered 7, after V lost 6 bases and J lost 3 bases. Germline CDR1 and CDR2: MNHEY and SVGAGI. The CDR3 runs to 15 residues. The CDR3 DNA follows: TGTGCCAGCAGCCCCGACAGGGGTCTCTACAATGAGCAGTTCTTC. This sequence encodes CASSPDRGLYNEQFF.

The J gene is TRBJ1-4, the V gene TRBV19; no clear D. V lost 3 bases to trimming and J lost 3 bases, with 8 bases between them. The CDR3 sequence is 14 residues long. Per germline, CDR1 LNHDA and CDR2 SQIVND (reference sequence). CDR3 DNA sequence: TGTGCCAGTAGTATTTCCAGCGCTAATGAAAAACTGTTTTTT. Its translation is CASSISSANEKLFF.

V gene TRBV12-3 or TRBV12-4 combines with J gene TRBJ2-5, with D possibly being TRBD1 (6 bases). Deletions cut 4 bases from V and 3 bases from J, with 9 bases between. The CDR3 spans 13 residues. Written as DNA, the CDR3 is TGTGCCAGCAGTTACGGACAGAAAGAGACCCAGTACTTC. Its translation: CASSYGQKETQYF.

Written as DNA, the CDR3 is TGTGCCAGCAGCCGGTACAGAAACACTGAAGCTTTCTTT. Translation: CASSRYRNTEAFF. The chain employs TRBV14 and TRBJ1-1; no clear D. The germline CDR1 and CDR2 sequences are SGHDN and FVKESK. The V and J ends lost 4 bases and 2 bases respectively, with 8 bases between them. The CDR3 sequence is 13 residues long.

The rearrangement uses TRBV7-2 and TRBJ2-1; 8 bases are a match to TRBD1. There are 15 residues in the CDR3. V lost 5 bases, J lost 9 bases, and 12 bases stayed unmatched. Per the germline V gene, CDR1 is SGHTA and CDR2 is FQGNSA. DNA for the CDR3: TGTGCCAGCAGCGCGAACAGGGGGGACTTCGGTGAGCAGTTCTTC. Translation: CASSANRGDFGEQFF.

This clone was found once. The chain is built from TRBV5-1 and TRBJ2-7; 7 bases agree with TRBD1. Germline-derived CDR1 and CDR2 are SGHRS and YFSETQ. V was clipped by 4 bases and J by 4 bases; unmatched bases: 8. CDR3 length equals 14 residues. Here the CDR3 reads CASSPGRGPYEQYF. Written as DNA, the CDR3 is TGCGCCAGCAGCCCCGGTAGGGGGCCTTACGAGCAGTACTTC. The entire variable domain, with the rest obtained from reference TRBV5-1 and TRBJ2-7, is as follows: KAGVTQTPRYLIKTRGQQVTLSCSPISGHRSVSWYQQTPGQGLQFLFEYFSETQRNKGNFPGRFSGRQFSNSRSEMNVSTLELGDSALYLCASSPGRGPYEQYFGPGTRLTVT.

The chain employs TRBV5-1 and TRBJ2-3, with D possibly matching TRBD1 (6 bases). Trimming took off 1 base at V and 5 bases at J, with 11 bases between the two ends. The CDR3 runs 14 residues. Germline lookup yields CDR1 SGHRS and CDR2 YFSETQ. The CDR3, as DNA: TGCGCCAGCAGCTTGTTCCAGGGGCAAGATACGCAGTATTTT. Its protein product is CASSLFQGQDTQYF.

The CDR3 nucleotides are TGCGCCAGCAGCACCGCCGGGACAGGGGCCTACGAGCAGTACTTC. It codes for CASSTAGTGAYEQYF. This chain connects TRBV5-1 to TRBJ2-7, with TRBD1 identical over 10 bases. The CDR3 is made up of 15 amino acids. Germline CDR1 is SGHRS and CDR2 is YFSETQ. Germline trimming cut 4 bases from V and 2 bases from J; bases unmatched to any gene: 6.

This CDR3 reads CASSLWACRSNQPQHF. CDR3 nucleotides: TGTGCCAGCAGCTTATGGGCTTGCCGTAGCAATCAGCCCCAGCATTTT. The chain recombines TRBV7-6 with TRBJ1-5; D call uncertain. From germline, CDR1 is SGHVS and CDR2 FNYEAQ. The CDR3 runs 16 residues. Trimming pared 2 bases from V and 0 bases from J, leaving 11 bases between.

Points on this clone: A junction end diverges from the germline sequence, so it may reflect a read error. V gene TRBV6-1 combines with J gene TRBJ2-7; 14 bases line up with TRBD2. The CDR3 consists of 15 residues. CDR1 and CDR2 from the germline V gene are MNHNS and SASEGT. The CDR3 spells CASSERGGLAGAIDF. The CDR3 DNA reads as TGTGCCAGCAGTGAAAGAGGGGGACTAGCGGGAGCGATAGACTTC.

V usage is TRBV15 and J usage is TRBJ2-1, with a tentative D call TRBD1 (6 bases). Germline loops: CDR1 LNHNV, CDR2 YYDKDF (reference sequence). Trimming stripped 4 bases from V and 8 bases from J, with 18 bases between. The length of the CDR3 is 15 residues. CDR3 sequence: CATSNGGGSRDEQFF. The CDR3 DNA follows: TGTGCCACCAGCAATGGTGGGGGCTCCAGGGATGAGCAGTTCTTC.